This TCR beta chain was found in a study of blood T cells in healthy people across ages. Whole-study results and caveats: Observed TCR beta diversity showed a strong correlation with the percentage of naive T cells as measured by flow cytometry.

Individuals who donated were healthy Caucasians from Russia aged roughly 6 to 95. This clonotype was observed a few times. Antigen: not known. With a J-beta primer mix and a sample-barcoded 5' primer, a second PCR ran about 7 to 12 cycles. A template-switch adaptor containing 12 random nucleotides labeled each cDNA molecule. Each CDR3 protein is one row after TCRdb ran MiXCR on the 5' RACE reads. The sample comprises some 1.5 million distinct CDR3 sequences, under 30% of which are singletons, and roughly 8% rests with the top ten. Deletions cut 2 bases from V and 9 bases from J, with 9 bases between. Per germline, CDR1 SGHRS and CDR2 YFSETQ. CDR3 size: 12 residues.

The sequencing sample was made of blood. The gene calls are TRBV5-1 and TRBJ2-1; weak D call: TRBD2 (5 bases). The TCR sequence derives from a woman aged 30 to 39 in good health. CDR3 sequence: CASSFISGEQFF. CDR3 nucleotides: TGCGCCAGCAGCTTTATAAGCGGTGAGCAGTTCTTC.